This TCR beta chain was retrieved from a study of CD8 T cells in ankylosing spondylitis. Study-wide points: Disease-linked clones proved CD8+ and comparatively uncommon in peripheral blood.

Comments on this clonotype: The antigen remains unidentified.

V lost 0 bases and J lost 1, with 13 bases in between. The CDR3 length is 16 residues. The V gene's germline CDR1 is LGHNA and CDR2 YNFKEQ. Each CDR3 protein is one row after TCRdb ran MiXCR on the 5' RACE reads. The table has 380,000 or so distinct CDR3 sequences, 20% to 25% seen once. Source material: blood, either unsorted or a sorted T cell fraction (not recorded which). The sequence was collected from a male donor with ankylosing spondylitis or in good health (not recorded which). This rearrangement joins TRBV4-2 to TRBJ2-7; tentatively, D is TRBD1 (6 bases). The CDR3 DNA reads TGTGCCAGCAGCCAAGATAAGTGGGACACATCCTACGAGCAGTACTTC. As protein: CASSQDKWDTSYEQYF.